These 22 T cell receptor beta chains came from one sample sequenced in a study of blood T cell repertoires in COVID-19. TCRdb's copy holds only in-frame clones and misses some; the assay was immunoSEQ multiplex PCR. The sample has over 600,000 clones; about 90% are singletons. The sample consisted of peripheral blood. The receptors derive from a woman aged 18 to 35 with acute or convalescent COVID-19.

The rearrangement joins TRBV18 to TRBJ2-7; TRBD2 agrees at 8 bases. CDR1 and CDR2 (germline): KGHSH, LQKENI. The CDR3 contains 14 residues. With V trimmed by 3 bases and J by 3 bases, 4 bases remained unmatched. In DNA form, the CDR3 reads TGTGCCAGCTCACCGGGACTAGACCACTACGAGCAGTACTTC. This translates into CASSPGLDHYEQYF.

A word on this clone: An end of the junction differs from the germline gene, which may be a read error. Here the CDR3 DNA reads TGCAGTGCTAGGTACACTGAGCAGTTCTTC. It yields the protein CSARYTEQFF. The gene calls are TRBV20-1 and TRBJ2-1, with D unresolved. The germline V gene encodes CDR1 DFQATT and CDR2 SNEGSKA (reference sequence). The CDR3 has 10 amino acids.

This clone was found once. The rearrangement links TRBV5-4 to TRBJ2-1; D remains ambiguous. The V gene's germline CDR1 is SGHNT and CDR2 YYREEE (reference sequence). Trimming shortened V by 0 bases and J by 5 bases, and 6 bases separated the two germline ends. This CDR3 is built from 13 residues. The DNA for the CDR3 is TGTGCCAGCAGCTTGGCCGCGAACAATGAGCAGTTCTTC. Translating it yields CASSLAANNEQFF. The whole variable domain, remainder taken from reference TRBV5-4 and TRBJ2-1, is ETGVTQSPTHLIKTRGQQVTLRCSSQSGHNTVSWYQQALGQGPQFIFQYYREEENGRGNFPPRFSGLQFPNYSSELNVNALELDDSALYLCASSLAANNEQFFGPGTRLTVL.

The chain employs TRBV7-8 and TRBJ1-6, with no clear D. CDR1 is SGHVS and CDR2 is FQNEAQ in the germline V gene. The CDR3 contains 17 residues. The V end was cut by 5 bases, the J end by 0 bases, with 14 bases between. CDR3 in amino acids: CASSLNPGSSYNSPLHF. As DNA, the CDR3 is TGTGCCAGCAGCCTCAATCCGGGGAGCTCCTATAATTCACCCCTCCACTTT.

This clone showed up just once. V and J are TRBV10-3 and TRBJ2-5, with 8 nucleotides matching TRBD2. After removal of 0 bases from V and 5 bases from J, the junction contained 11 bases not matched to a gene. This CDR3 spans 17 amino acids. Germline V gene lookup returns CDR1 ENHRY and CDR2 SYGVKD. CDR3 residues: CAISESRPGGPGETQYF. In DNA, the CDR3 is TGTGCCATCAGTGAGTCGAGGCCGGGAGGGCCAGGGGAGACCCAGTACTTC.

The CDR3 DNA reads as TGCGCCAGCAGCTTGGTGACTGGAATCACAGATACGCAGTATTTT. It is translated as CASSLVTGITDTQYF. The gene calls are TRBV5-1 and TRBJ2-3; D unresolved. The ends were cut back, 0 bases at V and 2 bases at J, with 10 bases in the middle. Germline CDR1 reads SGHRS; CDR2 reads YFSETQ. This CDR3 is built from 15 residues.

The count of this clone is one. The chain links TRBV15 to TRBJ1-2; TRBD1 matches at 9 bases. Germline V gives CDR1 LNHNV, CDR2 YYDKDF (reference sequence). Trimming removed 7 bases from V and 3 bases from J; junction bases left unmatched: 9. The CDR3 covers 15 residues. The CDR3 sequence: CATKDRTGDDYGYTF. CDR3 bases: TGTGCCACCAAGGATAGGACAGGGGATGACTATGGCTACACCTTC.

The genes are TRBV29-1 and TRBJ1-5; 7 bases fit TRBD1. Germline V lookup: CDR1 SQVTM, CDR2 ANQGSEA. The CDR3 spans 14 residues. V was pared by 0 bases and J by 7 bases, with 6 bases of the junction left unmatched. CDR3 in DNA: TGCAGCGTTGAAGAAGGGGGCAGGGGACAGCCCCAGCATTTT. Its translation: CSVEEGGRGQPQHF.

DNA of the CDR3: TGTGCCAGCAGCGGAGGGAATAGCAATCAGCCCCAGCATTTT. Encoded protein: CASSGGNSNQPQHF. The chain recombines TRBV9 with TRBJ1-5; D is undetermined. Germline V gives CDR1 SGDLS, CDR2 YYNGEE. V was shortened by 3 bases and J by 0 bases, with 7 bases between the two germline ends. The CDR3 has 14 residues.

The chain's CDR3 is CARDNWDRENYGYTF. CDR3 DNA: TGTGCCAGGGATAATTGGGACAGGGAGAACTATGGCTACACCTTC. This rearrangement joins TRBV27 to TRBJ1-2; 9 bases map to TRBD1. The V segment lost 9 bases and the J segment 2 bases; nucleotides outside the gene matches: 10. Germline V lookup: CDR1 MNHEY, CDR2 SMNVEV (reference sequence). The CDR3 is made up of 15 amino acids.

The rearrangement links TRBV11-2 to TRBJ1-1; D is uncertain. CDR3 size: 12 residues. Germline-derived CDR1 and CDR2 are SGHAT and FQNNGV. The V end was cut by 4 bases, the J end by 0 bases, with 3 bases between. The CDR3 DNA reads as TGTGCCAGCAGCTCCGTGAACACTGAAGCTTTCTTT. It yields the protein CASSSVNTEAFF.

The gene calls are TRBV6-2 or TRBV6-3 and TRBJ2-7, with TRBD1 matching 8 bases. Germline trimming cut 5 bases from V and 3 bases from J; bases unmatched to any gene: 9. In germline, CDR1 is MNHEY, CDR2 SVGEGT. This CDR3 has 15 amino acids. The CDR3, as DNA: TGTGCCAGCAGTCCCTCGCGGACAGGGAACTACGAGCAGTACTTC. This codes for CASSPSRTGNYEQYF.

The rearrangement links TRBV7-9 to TRBJ2-7; possibly TRBD1 for D (5 bases). This CDR3 has 13 amino acids. Trimming took off 5 bases at V and 4 bases at J, with 12 bases between the two ends. Germline CDR1 reads SEHNR; CDR2 reads FQNEAQ (reference sequence). The CDR3 sequence: CASSPPTEYEQYF. DNA for the CDR3: TGTGCCAGCAGCCCCCCGACAGAGTACGAGCAGTACTTC.

This clone appeared a few times. The chain uses TRBV2 and TRBJ1-4; 10 bases align to TRBD1. The CDR3 loop spans 19 amino acids. The ends lost 6 bases at V and 0 bases at J; junction bases unmatched: 13. Germline loops: CDR1 SNHLY, CDR2 FYNNEI. CDR3 in DNA: TGTGCCAGCAGAGGCGTGACAGGGGGCCTTTATGCAACTAATGAAAAACTGTTTTTT. Protein product: CASRGVTGGLYATNEKLFF.

The chain couples TRBV5-6 to TRBJ1-4; TRBD1 is a possible D gene (5 bases). V was trimmed by 4 bases and J by 5 bases, leaving 15 bases between them. Germline-derived CDR1 and CDR2 are SGHDT and YYEEEE. The CDR3 consists of 15 residues. CDR3 loop: CASSHLETENEKLFF. The CDR3 bases are TGTGCCAGCAGCCACTTGGAGACAGAGAATGAAAAACTGTTTTTT.

V and J are TRBV9 and TRBJ2-7, with D possibly matching TRBD2 (5 bases). In germline, CDR1 is SGDLS, CDR2 YYNGEE. The ends were cut back, 2 bases at V and 4 bases at J, with 13 bases in the middle. The CDR3 spans 14 residues. CDR3 residues: CASSVSAAGYEQYF. CDR3 DNA: TGTGCCAGCAGCGTTTCAGCGGCAGGTTACGAGCAGTACTTC.

This clone was seen more than once but under ten times. The chain employs TRBV19 and TRBJ1-1; tentatively, D is TRBD1 (6 bases). Germline V gene data show CDR1 as LNHDA and CDR2 as SQIVND (reference sequence). This CDR3 contains 12 residues. Trimming removed 6 bases at V and 3 bases at J, with 8 bases between. CDR3 nucleotide sequence: TGTGCCAGTAGATACAGGGACACTGAAGCTTTCTTT. Amino acid sequence: CASRYRDTEAFF.

V usage is TRBV5-1 and J usage is TRBJ1-2; no clear D gene. Germline CDR1 SGHRS, CDR2 YFSETQ. V was cut by 5 bases and J by 3 bases, with 11 bases left in between. The CDR3 runs to 13 residues. The CDR3 loop reads CASSSVSYYGYTF. CDR3 coding DNA: TGCGCCAGCAGTTCGGTTTCTTACTATGGCTACACCTTC.

This clone was counted only a few times. J is TRBJ1-4 and V is TRBV10-3, with TRBD1 identical over 7 bases. The germline V gene encodes CDR1 ENHRY and CDR2 SYGVKD. The length of the CDR3 is 14 residues. V lost 8 bases and J lost 8; bases outside the gene matches: 11. The DNA of the CDR3 is TGTGCCATCGGCGAGACAGGGTTTAAGGAAAAACTGTTTTTT. This gives the protein CAIGETGFKEKLFF.

The chain is built from TRBV7-8 and TRBJ1-2, with a tentative D call TRBD1 (6 bases). V was shortened by 2 bases and J by 8 bases, with 12 bases between the two germline ends. From germline, CDR1 is SGHVS and CDR2 FQNEAQ. The CDR3 contains 13 residues. CDR3 sequence reads: CASSLKGGRGYTF. DNA of the CDR3: TGTGCCAGCAGCTTAAAAGGGGGAAGAGGCTACACCTTC.

This sequence joins TRBV5-1 and TRBJ1-2; D uncertain. Per the germline V gene, CDR1 is SGHRS and CDR2 is YFSETQ. V dropped 0 bases and J dropped 1 base, with 7 bases sitting between them. CDR3 length: 14 amino acids. CDR3 amino acids: CASSLVPDNYGYTF. The CDR3 DNA reads as TGCGCCAGCAGCTTGGTCCCAGATAACTATGGCTACACCTTC.

The rearrangement links TRBV30 to TRBJ1-5, with D unclear. The V and J ends lost 2 bases and 5 bases respectively, with 10 bases between them. This CDR3 comprises 13 residues. Germline V gene sequence: CDR1 GTSNPN, CDR2 SVGIG (reference sequence). In DNA, the CDR3 is TGTGCCTGGAGTTTGGCAGTTGATCAGCCCCAGCATTTT. Amino acid sequence: CAWSLAVDQPQHF.